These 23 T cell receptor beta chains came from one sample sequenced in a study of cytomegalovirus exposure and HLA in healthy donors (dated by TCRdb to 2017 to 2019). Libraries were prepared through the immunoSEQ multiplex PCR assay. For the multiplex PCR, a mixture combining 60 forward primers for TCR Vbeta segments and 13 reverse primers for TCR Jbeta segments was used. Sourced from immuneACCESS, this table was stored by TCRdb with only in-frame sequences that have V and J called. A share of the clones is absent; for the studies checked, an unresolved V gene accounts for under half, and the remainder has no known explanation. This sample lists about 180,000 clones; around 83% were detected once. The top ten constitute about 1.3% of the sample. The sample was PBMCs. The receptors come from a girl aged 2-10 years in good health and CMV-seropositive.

Written as DNA, the CDR3 is TGCGCCAGCAGCTTGGTTACAGGGATGACCTATGGCTACACCTTC. This translates into CASSLVTGMTYGYTF. This sequence joins TRBV5-1 and TRBJ1-2; TRBD1 is a possible D gene (6 bases). This CDR3 is built from 15 residues. Between the trimmed V and J ends, which lost 0 bases and 4 bases, there was a span of 13 bases. In germline, CDR1 is SGHRS, CDR2 YFSETQ.

The CDR3 coding sequence is TGTGCCAGCAGCTTGAGAGGCCCCGCGGGGGTCACTGAAGCTTTCTTT. Its translation is CASSLRGPAGVTEAFF. This sequence joins TRBV7-3 and TRBJ1-1; D is possibly TRBD1 (5 bases). This CDR3 is 16 amino acids long. V lost 3 bases and J 4 bases, leaving 18 bases between the germline ends. The germline CDR1 and CDR2 sequences are SGHTA and FQGTGA.

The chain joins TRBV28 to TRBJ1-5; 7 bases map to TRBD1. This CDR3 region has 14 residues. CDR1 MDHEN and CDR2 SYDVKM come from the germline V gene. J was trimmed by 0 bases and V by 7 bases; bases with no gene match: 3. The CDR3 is CASTPGGSNQPQHF. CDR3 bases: TGTGCCAGCACACCAGGGGGTAGCAATCAGCCCCAGCATTTT. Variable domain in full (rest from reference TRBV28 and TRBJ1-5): DVKVTQSSRYLVKRTGEKVFLECVQDMDHENMFWYRQDPGLGLRLIYFSYDVKMKEKGDIPEGYSVSREKKERFSLILESASTNQTSMYLCASTPGGSNQPQHFGDGTRLSIL.

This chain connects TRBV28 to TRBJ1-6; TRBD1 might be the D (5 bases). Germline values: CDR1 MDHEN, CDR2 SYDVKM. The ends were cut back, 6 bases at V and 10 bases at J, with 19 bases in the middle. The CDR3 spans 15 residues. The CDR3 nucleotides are TGTGCCAGCAGCTCACCGCAGGGCGATTTCTCACCCCTCCACTTT. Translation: CASSSPQGDFSPLHF.

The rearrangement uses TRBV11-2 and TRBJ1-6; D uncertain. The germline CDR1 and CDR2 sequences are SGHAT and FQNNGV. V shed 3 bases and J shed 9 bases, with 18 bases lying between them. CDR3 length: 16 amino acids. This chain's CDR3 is CASSLTGASEGSPLHF. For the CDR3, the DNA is TGTGCCAGCAGCTTGACGGGTGCGAGCGAAGGTTCACCCCTCCACTTT. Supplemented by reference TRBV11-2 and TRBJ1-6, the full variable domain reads EAGVAQSPRYKIIEKRQSVAFWCNPISGHATLYWYQQILGQGPKLLIQFQNNGVVDDSQLPKDRFSAERLKGVDSTLKIQPAKLEDSAVYLCASSLTGASEGSPLHFGNGTRLTVT.

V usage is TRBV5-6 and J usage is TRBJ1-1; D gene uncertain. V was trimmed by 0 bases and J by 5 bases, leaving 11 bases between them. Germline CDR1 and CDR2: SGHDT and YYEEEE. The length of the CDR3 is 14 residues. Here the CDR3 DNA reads TGTGCCAGCAGCTTGGGGGCAGGATCAACTGAAGCTTTCTTT. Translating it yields CASSLGAGSTEAFF.

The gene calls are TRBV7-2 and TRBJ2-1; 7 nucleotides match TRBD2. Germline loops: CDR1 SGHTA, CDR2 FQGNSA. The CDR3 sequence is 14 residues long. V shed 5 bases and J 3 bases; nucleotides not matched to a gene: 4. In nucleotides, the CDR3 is TGTGCCAGCAGCCCACGGGACTACTACAATGAGCAGTTCTTC. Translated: CASSPRDYYNEQFF. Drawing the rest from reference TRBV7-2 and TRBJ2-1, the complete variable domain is GAGVSQSPSNKVTEKGKDVELRCDPISGHTALYWYRQSLGQGLEFLIYFQGNSAPDKSGLPSDRFSAERTGGSVSTLTIQRTQQEDSAVYLCASSPRDYYNEQFFGPGTRLTVL.

This chain's CDR3 is CASSLSWDGTGFYEQYF. In DNA form, the CDR3 reads TGTGCCAGCAGTTTAAGCTGGGACGGGACAGGGTTCTACGAGCAGTACTTC. V gene TRBV27 combines with J gene TRBJ2-7, with 9 bases identical to TRBD1. CDR3 length: 17 residues. The germline gives CDR1 MNHEY, CDR2 SMNVEV (reference sequence). The junction had 11 bases not matched to a gene; V was cut back by 2 bases and J by 3 bases.

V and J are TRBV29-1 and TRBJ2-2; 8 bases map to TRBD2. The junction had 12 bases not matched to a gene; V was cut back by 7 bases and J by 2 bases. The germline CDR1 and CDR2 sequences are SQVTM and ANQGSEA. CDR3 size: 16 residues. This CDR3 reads CSALGGAGGNTGELFF. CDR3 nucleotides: TGCAGCGCCCTCGGAGGGGCGGGAGGTAACACCGGGGAGCTGTTTTTT.

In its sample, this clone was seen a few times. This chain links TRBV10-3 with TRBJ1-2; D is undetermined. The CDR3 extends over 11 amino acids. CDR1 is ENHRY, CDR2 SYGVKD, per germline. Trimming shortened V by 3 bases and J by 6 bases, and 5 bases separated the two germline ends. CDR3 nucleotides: TGTGCCATCAGTGAAGCGGATGGCTACACCTTC. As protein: CAISEADGYTF.

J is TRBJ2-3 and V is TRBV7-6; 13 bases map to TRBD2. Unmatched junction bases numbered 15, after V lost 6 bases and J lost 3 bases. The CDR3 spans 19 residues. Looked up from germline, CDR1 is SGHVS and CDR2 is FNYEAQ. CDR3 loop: CASSSGTSGTLKGTDTQYF. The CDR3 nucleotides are TGTGCCAGCAGTTCGGGGACTAGCGGGACACTTAAAGGGACAGATACGCAGTATTTT.

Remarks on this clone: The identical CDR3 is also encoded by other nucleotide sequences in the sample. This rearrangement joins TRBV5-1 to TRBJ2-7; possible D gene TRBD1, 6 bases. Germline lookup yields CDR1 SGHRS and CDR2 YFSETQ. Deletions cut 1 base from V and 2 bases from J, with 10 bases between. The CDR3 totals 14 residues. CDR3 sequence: CASSLTGSTYEQYF. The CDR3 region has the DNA TGCGCCAGCAGCTTGACAGGGAGCACCTACGAGCAGTACTTC.

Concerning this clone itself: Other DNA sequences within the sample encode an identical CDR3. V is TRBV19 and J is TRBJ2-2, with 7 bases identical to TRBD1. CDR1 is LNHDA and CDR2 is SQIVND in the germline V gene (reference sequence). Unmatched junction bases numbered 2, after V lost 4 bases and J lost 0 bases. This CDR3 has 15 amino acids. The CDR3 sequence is CASSTGTANTGELFF. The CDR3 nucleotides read TGTGCCAGTAGTACTGGGACAGCGAACACCGGGGAGCTGTTTTTT.

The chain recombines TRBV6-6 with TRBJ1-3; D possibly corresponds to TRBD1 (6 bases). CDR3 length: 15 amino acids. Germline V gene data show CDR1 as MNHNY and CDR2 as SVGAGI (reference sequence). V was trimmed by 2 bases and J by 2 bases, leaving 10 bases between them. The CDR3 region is CASSYPRGTGNTIYF. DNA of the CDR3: TGTGCCAGCAGTTACCCGAGGGGGACTGGAAACACCATATATTTT.

CDR3 bases: TGTGCAAGTCGCTTAGGCCCGACAGGAGCGAGACTCACCGGGGAGCTGTTTTTT. It codes for CASRLGPTGARLTGELFF. The chain employs TRBV12-2 and TRBJ2-2; TRBD1, the table's D call, was not compared with the DNA. TRBV12-2 is a listed pseudogene. This CDR3 has 18 residues.

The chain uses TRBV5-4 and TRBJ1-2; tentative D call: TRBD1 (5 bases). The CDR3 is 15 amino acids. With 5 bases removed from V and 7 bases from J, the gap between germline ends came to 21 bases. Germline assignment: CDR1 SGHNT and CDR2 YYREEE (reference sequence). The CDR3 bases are TGTGCCAGCAGTATTTTTTCTGGCAGGGAGGTTGGCTACACCTTC. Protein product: CASSIFSGREVGYTF.

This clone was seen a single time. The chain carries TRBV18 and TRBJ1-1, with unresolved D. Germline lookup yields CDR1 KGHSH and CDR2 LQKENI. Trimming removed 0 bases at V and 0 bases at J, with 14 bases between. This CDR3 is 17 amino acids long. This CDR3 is CASSPPRVSALNTEAFF. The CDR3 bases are TGTGCCAGCTCACCACCTCGAGTCTCTGCGTTGAACACTGAAGCTTTCTTT.

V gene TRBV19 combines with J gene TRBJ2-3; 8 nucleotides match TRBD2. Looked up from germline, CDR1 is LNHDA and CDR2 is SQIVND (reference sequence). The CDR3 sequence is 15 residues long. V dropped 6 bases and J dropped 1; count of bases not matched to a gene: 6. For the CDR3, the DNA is TGTGCCAGTAGACCGGGACTAGGAGGCACAGATACGCAGTATTTT. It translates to CASRPGLGGTDTQYF. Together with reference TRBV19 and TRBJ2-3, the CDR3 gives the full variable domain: DGGITQSPKYLFRKEGQNVTLSCEQNLNHDAMYWYRQDPGQGLRLIYYSQIVNDFQKGDIAEGYSVSREKKESFPLTVTSAQKNPTAFYLCASRPGLGGTDTQYFGPGTRLTVL.

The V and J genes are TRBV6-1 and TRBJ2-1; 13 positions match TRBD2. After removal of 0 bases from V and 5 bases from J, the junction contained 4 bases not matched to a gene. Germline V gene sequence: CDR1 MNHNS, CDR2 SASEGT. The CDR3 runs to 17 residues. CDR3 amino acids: CASSEARLAGGNNEQFF. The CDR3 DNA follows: TGTGCCAGCAGTGAAGCGAGACTAGCGGGAGGAAACAATGAGCAGTTCTTC.

The CDR3 DNA sequence: TGTGCCAGCAGCTACAACTCTGGAAACACCATATATTTT. Translating gives CASSYNSGNTIYF. J is TRBJ1-3 and V is TRBV11-3; D gene uncertain. The CDR3 spans 13 residues. Germline V CDR1 and CDR2: SGHNT, YENEEA. Trimming removed 4 bases at V and 0 bases at J, with 4 bases between.

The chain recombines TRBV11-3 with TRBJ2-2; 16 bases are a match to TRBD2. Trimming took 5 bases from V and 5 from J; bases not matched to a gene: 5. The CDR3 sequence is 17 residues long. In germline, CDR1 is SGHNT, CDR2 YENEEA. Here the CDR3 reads CASSPGTSGRGTGELFF. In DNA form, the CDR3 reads TGTGCCAGCAGCCCCGGGACTAGCGGGAGGGGGACCGGGGAGCTGTTTTTT.

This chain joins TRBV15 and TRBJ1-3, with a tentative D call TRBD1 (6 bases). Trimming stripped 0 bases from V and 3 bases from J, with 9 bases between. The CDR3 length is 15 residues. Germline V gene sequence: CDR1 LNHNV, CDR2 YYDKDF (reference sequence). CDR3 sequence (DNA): TGTGCCACCAGCAGAGATCCAGGGGTTGGAAACACCATATATTTT. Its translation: CATSRDPGVGNTIYF.

CDR3: CASSLDSNSYNEQFF. The CDR3 nucleotides read TGTGCCAGCAGCTTAGATTCAAACTCCTACAATGAGCAGTTCTTC. V usage is TRBV7-6 and J usage is TRBJ2-1; D is unclear. Looked up from germline, CDR1 is SGHVS and CDR2 is FNYEAQ. Trimming stripped 1 base from V and 0 bases from J, with 7 bases between. The CDR3 runs 15 residues. The whole variable domain, remainder taken from reference TRBV7-6 and TRBJ2-1, is GAGVSQSPRYKVTKRGQDVALRCDPISGHVSLYWYRQALGQGPEFLTYFNYEAQQDKSGLPNDRFSAERPEGSISTLTIQRTEQRDSAMYRCASSLDSNSYNEQFFGPGTRLTVL.